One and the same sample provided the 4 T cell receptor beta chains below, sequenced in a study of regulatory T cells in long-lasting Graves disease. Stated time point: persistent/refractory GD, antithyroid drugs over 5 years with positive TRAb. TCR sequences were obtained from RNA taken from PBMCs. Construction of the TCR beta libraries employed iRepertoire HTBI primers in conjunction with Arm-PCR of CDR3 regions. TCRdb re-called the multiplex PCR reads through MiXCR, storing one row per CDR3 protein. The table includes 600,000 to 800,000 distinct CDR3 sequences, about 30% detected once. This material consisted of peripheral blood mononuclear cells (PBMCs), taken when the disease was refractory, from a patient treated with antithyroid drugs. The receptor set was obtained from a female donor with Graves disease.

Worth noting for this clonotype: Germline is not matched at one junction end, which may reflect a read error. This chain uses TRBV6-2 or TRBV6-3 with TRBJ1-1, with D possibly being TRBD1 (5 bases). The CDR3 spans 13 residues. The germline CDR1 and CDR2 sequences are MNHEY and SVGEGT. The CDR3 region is CASSYRGSTEASF. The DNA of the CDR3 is TGTGCCAGCAGTTACAGGGGAAGCACTGAAGCTTCCTTT.

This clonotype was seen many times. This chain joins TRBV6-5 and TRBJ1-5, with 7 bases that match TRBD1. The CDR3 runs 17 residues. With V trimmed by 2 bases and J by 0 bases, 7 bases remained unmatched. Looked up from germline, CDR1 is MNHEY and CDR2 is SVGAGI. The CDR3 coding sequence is TGTGCCAGCAGTTACAGGTCTCCAGGGGGTAGCAATCAGCCCCAGCATTTT. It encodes CASSYRSPGGSNQPQHF.

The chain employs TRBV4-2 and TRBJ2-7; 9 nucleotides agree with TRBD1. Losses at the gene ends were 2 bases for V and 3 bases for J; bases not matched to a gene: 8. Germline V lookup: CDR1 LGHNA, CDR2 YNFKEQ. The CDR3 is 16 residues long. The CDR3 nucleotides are TGTGCCAGCAGCCAAAATTACAGGGGGCGATTCTACGAGCAGTACTTC. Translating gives CASSQNYRGRFYEQYF.

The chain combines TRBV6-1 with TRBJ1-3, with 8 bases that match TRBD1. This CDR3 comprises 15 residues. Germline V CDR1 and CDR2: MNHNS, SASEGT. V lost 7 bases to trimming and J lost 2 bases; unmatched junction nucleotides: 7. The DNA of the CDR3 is TGTGCCAGCACCGGGACAGGTATAACTGGAAACACCATATATTTT. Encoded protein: CASTGTGITGNTIYF.